A selection of T cell receptor beta chains follows, all from one sample in a study of blood T cell repertoires in COVID-19. The protocol was immunoSEQ multiplex PCR, while the TCRdb copy is restricted to in-frame clones and leaves out a portion. The sample has tens of thousands of clones; approximately 90% are singletons. The specimen was peripheral blood. The source of these receptors is a human donor with active COVID-19. The donor label of this sample is uncertain. Each CDR3 is given with its conserved first and last residue. The D gene is left open where the match is weak. Clone size is given for some rows only: seen once, a few or many times, or a class if the clone is expanded.

D gene: TRBD2
J gene: TRBJ2-1
clone size: -
V gene: TRBV29-1
CDR3 protein: CSVEDGLAGGSGNEQFF
CDR3 DNA: TGCAGCGTGGAAGATGGACTAGCGGGAGGGAGTGGGAATGAGCAGTTCTTC

D gene: -
J gene: TRBJ2-7
clone size: -
V gene: TRBV14
CDR3 protein: CASSQIWADYEQYF
CDR3 DNA: TGTGCCAGCAGCCAAATTTGGGCAGACTACGAGCAGTACTTC

D gene: TRBD2
J gene: TRBJ2-1
clone size: -
V gene: TRBV2
CDR3 protein: CASNPGLGTYNEQFF
CDR3 DNA: TGTGCCAGCAACCCCGGACTAGGGACCTACAATGAGCAGTTCTTC

D gene: TRBD2
J gene: TRBJ2-1
clone size: -
V gene: TRBV7-8
CDR3 protein: CASSSRETTYNEQFF
CDR3 DNA: TGTGCCAGCAGCTCGCGGGAGACCACCTACAATGAGCAGTTCTTC

D gene: -
J gene: TRBJ1-1
clone size: -
V gene: TRBV5-6
CDR3 protein: CASSLAEWGVGTEAFF
CDR3 DNA: TGTGCCAGCAGCTTGGCCGAGTGGGGGGTCGGCACTGAAGCTTTCTTT

D gene: TRBD1
J gene: TRBJ2-3
clone size: once
V gene: TRBV30
CDR3 protein: CAWSPGGDTQYF
CDR3 DNA: TGTGCCTGGAGCCCAGGGGGAGATACGCAGTATTTT

D gene: -
J gene: TRBJ2-7
clone size: -
V gene: TRBV10-3
CDR3 protein: CAISDSKSGLGFYEQYF
CDR3 DNA: TGTGCCATCAGTGACTCGAAATCGGGACTGGGGTTTTACGAGCAGTACTTC

D gene: -
J gene: TRBJ2-3
clone size: -
V gene: TRBV13
CDR3 protein: CASNINRKSTDTQYF
CDR3 DNA: TGTGCCAGCAACATTAACAGGAAAAGCACAGATACGCAGTATTTT

D gene: TRBD2
J gene: TRBJ2-3
clone size: -
V gene: TRBV2
CDR3 protein: CASKVAGYNTQYF
CDR3 DNA: TGTGCCAGCAAGGTAGCGGGATATAATACGCAGTATTTT

D gene: -
J gene: TRBJ1-4
clone size: -
V gene: TRBV15
CDR3 protein: CATTPLRTANEKLFF
CDR3 DNA: TGTGCCACCACCCCTCTGAGGACAGCCAATGAAAAACTGTTTTTT

D gene: TRBD2
J gene: TRBJ2-5
clone size: few
V gene: TRBV28
CDR3 protein: CASSLWVPSTSGEETQYF
CDR3 DNA: TGTGCCAGCAGTTTATGGGTCCCCTCGACTAGCGGTGAGGAGACCCAGTACTTC

D gene: TRBD2
J gene: TRBJ2-3
clone size: -
V gene: TRBV11-3
CDR3 protein: CASSPYSGSEDTQYF
CDR3 DNA: TGTGCCAGCAGCCCTTATAGCGGGAGCGAAGATACGCAGTATTTT

D gene: TRBD2
J gene: TRBJ2-7
clone size: -
V gene: TRBV3-1/TRBV3-2
CDR3 protein: CASSQGLIAGGFYEQYF
CDR3 DNA: TGTGCCAGCAGCCAAGGACTTATAGCGGGAGGTTTTTACGAGCAGTACTTC

D gene: -
J gene: TRBJ2-1
clone size: -
V gene: TRBV15
CDR3 protein: CATSRVLPGNNEQFF
CDR3 DNA: TGTGCCACCAGCAGAGTTTTACCAGGAAACAATGAGCAGTTCTTC

D gene: TRBD2
J gene: TRBJ2-7
clone size: -
V gene: TRBV11-3
CDR3 protein: CASSPLAGESPYEQYF
CDR3 DNA: TGTGCCAGCAGCCCCCTAGCGGGAGAGTCCCCCTACGAGCAGTACTTC

D gene: TRBD2
J gene: TRBJ2-1
clone size: -
V gene: TRBV6-6
CDR3 protein: CASSLTSGYYNEQFF
CDR3 DNA: TGTGCCAGCAGTTTAACTAGCGGGTACTACAATGAGCAGTTCTTC